The T cell receptor (beta chain) described here comes from a study of blood T cell repertoires in COVID-19. For the study at large: The study drew acute and convalescent COVID-19 samples from the United States, Italy and Spain. T cells, B-cell-depleted T cells, or PBMCs supplied cDNA or gDNA.

Germline V lookup: CDR1 SEHNR, CDR2 FQNEAQ (reference sequence). Trimming at V came to 4 bases and at J to 3 bases, leaving 3 bases not matched to a gene. The CDR3 length is 14 residues. Enrolment of Seattle patients took place during active infection, and they were followed longitudinally. Under the authors' procedure: Reference gene primer amplification gave nucleated cell count estimates. Produced via immunoSEQ multiplex PCR; TCRdb's table is partial and in-frame only. Clonal size and the V and J genes are those of that table, whereas D and trimming came from the DNA. Among over 450,000 clones listed, less than 90% were seen once.

The TCR was taken from a woman aged 45-60 years with COVID-19, enrolled during active disease. Sequencing was done on a sample of peripheral blood. This chain links TRBV7-9 with TRBJ2-3, with 8 positions matching TRBD2. In nucleotides, the CDR3 is TGTGCCAGCAGCTCGACTAGCGCGACAGATACGCAGTATTTT. Translated, it gives CASSSTSATDTQYF.